This T cell receptor (beta chain) was retrieved from a study of blood T cell repertoires in COVID-19. The table came from immunoSEQ multiplex PCR; TCRdb's copy has only in-frame clones and leaves some out. The sample records more than 250,000 clones, approximately 92% being singletons. CDR3 length: 14 residues. Germline V gene lookup returns CDR1 SNHLY and CDR2 FYNNEI. V was clipped by 6 bases and J by 5 bases; unmatched bases: 5. The sequence derives from a woman aged 30 to 39 who had recovered from COVID-19. The genes are TRBV2 and TRBJ1-1, with 11 nucleotides matching TRBD1. The specimen sequenced was PBMCs or T cells enriched from blood (not recorded which). Here the CDR3 reads CASRRTGGATEAFF. For the CDR3, the DNA is TGTGCCAGCAGACGGACAGGGGGCGCAACTGAAGCTTTCTTT.